Listed below are T cell receptor beta chains from one sample, sequenced in a study of glioma-infiltrating T cells after dendritic cell vaccination. Measured with immunoSEQ multiplex PCR; TCRdb has only the in-frame clones, and not every one. The data show about 20,000 clones, 79% seen once. The sample consisted of blood, taken before dendritic cell vaccination. Source of these receptors: a human donor with glioblastoma. CDR3s include the opening cysteine and the closing phenylalanine or tryptophan. D genes are given only for firm matches. Some rows mark clone size as missing; the rest say once, few, many or name a class of expanded clone.

>TRBJ1-4|NA|NA|TRBV9
TGTGCCAGCAGCGTAGCGGGAGGTGATGAAAAACTGTTTTTT
CASSVAGGDEKLFF
>TRBJ1-1|NA|NA|TRBV5-1
TGCGCCAGCAGGCCAGGCCCAGGTGGCACTGAAGCTTTCTTT
CASRPGPGGTEAFF
>TRBJ2-6|TRBD1|NA|TRBV9
TGTGCCAGCAGCGGCGGACAGGGGCTCACTGGGGCCAACGTCCTGACTTTC
CASSGGQGLTGANVLTF
>TRBJ1-3|TRBD1|NA|TRBV7-8
TGTGCCAGCAGCTTAGTTAGGGGGCTCTTCTCTGGAAACACCATATATTTT
CASSLVRGLFSGNTIYF
>TRBJ1-1|NA|once|TRBV11-2
TGTGCCAGCAGCTCCAGTAGGGGTTTAAGGAACACTGAAGCTTTCTTT
CASSSSRGLRNTEAFF
>TRBJ2-1|TRBD2|NA|TRBV7-3
TGTGCCAGCAGCTTAACGGGACTAGCGGACAATGAGCAGTTCTTC
CASSLTGLADNEQFF
>TRBJ2-1|NA|once|TRBV25-1
TGTGCCAGCAGTGGGCCGGGGTCCTTGAATGAGCAGTTCTTC
CASSGPGSLNEQFF
>TRBJ2-1|NA|few|TRBV4-3
TGCGCCAGCAGCCAAGAAGGGGGTTTGCGCCCCTCGTTCTTC
CASSQEGGLRPSFF
>TRBJ2-1|NA|once|TRBV29-1
TGCAGCGTAGATTCCAGCTCCTACAATGAGCAGTTCTTC
CSVDSSSYNEQFF
>TRBJ2-7|TRBD1|NA|TRBV29-1
TGCAGCGCCGACCCAGGGACAGGACGTACGTACTTC
CSADPGTGRTYF
>TRBJ1-1|TRBD1|NA|TRBV28
TGTGCCAGCAGTTTCTACGACAGGGCAAACACTGAAGCTTTCTTT
CASSFYDRANTEAFF
>TRBJ2-7|NA|NA|TRBV7-6
TGTGCCAGCAGCCCGTCGACACGTACCTACGAGCAGTACTTC
CASSPSTRTYEQYF
>TRBJ2-5|NA|NA|TRBV9
TGTGCCAGCAGCGTAGGACAGGTTTGGGGGTCGTACCAAGAGACCCAGTACTTC
CASSVGQVWGSYQETQYF
>TRBJ2-5|NA|NA|TRBV6-5
TGTGCCAGCAGTTACGGCGGGTCAGAGACCCAGTACTTC
CASSYGGSETQYF
>TRBJ2-1|NA|NA|TRBV27
TGTGCCAGCACCAGGGATTCCACCTACAATGAGCAGTTCTTC
CASTRDSTYNEQFF
>TRBJ2-3|TRBD1|NA|TRBV4-3
TGCGCCAGCAGCCTAGAGGACAGGGAAGCTGATACGCAGTATTTT
CASSLEDREADTQYF